This TCR beta chain originates from a study of blood T cell repertoires in COVID-19 (dated by TCRdb to the early 2020s). Notes on the research overall: Samples from collaborators originated in the United States, Italy and Spain and spanned both the acute and convalescent phases of COVID-19. The prospective study material was composed of cDNA or gDNA derived from T cells, B-cell-depleted T cells, or PBMCs. The dataset comprised deeply sampled blood TCRbeta repertoires from subjects exposed to, actively infected with, or recovered from COVID-19. The repertoires were released in a freely available public database meant as a resource for research on the immune response to SARS-CoV-2. The samples were drawn from the first 160 participants of the ongoing ImmuneRACE study and from 1,200 or so subjects provided by 6 global collaborators. The sample metadata nearly always contained a de-identified subject ID, COVID-19 status, age in years and sex. HLA class I and class II types, where available, came from metadata supplied by the sample provider rather than from assay-based typing. General findings and caveats noted by the study authors: How much clinical and demographic metadata was included differed by source and by participant, and the metadata was provided uncurated.

A second Seattle source provided samples from volunteer blood donors who had recovered from COVID-19. Each collaborating institution followed its own protocols to collect whole blood in K2EDTA tubes. For TCRbeta analysis, collaborator samples were shipped as frozen whole blood, as isolated PBMCs, or as DNA extracted from either sample type. Of note for this clone: Its antigen specificity is not known. Base qualities are not provided; no much larger clone lies one nucleotide away.

Including the terminal cysteine and phenylalanine, the CDR3 comprises 13 residues. The DNA shown is the 39-base CDR3, in frame from base 1. The germline V gene (reference sequence) specifies GTSNPN as CDR1 and SVGIG as CDR2. V is pared back by 0 bases and J by 2 bases, with 8 bases lying between the germline termini. The immunoSEQ Assay, a bias-controlled multiplex PCR, was used to amplify TCRbeta CDR3 regions from genomic DNA. The authors processed their data as follows. Nucleated cell counts per sample were estimated from amplification of reference gene primers within the assay. To quantify the absolute abundance of each unique TCRbeta CDR3 rearrangement, sequence reads were collapsed and filtered. For each sample, productive Simpson clonality was calculated as the square root of Simpson's diversity index across productive rearrangements. The table comes from immuneACCESS by way of TCRdb, which keeps in-frame sequences with V and J called. Part of the clones is missing from these tables; in studies checked, under half for an unresolved V gene and the rest for unknown reasons. V, J and clone size derive from that table, while D and trimming were established from the DNA sequence. This sample lists approximately 200,000 clones; around 87% were detected once. Roughly 6.2% of the sample rests with the top ten.

The TCR was taken from a man between 60 and 75 years old who had recovered from COVID-19. The chain is made from TRBV30 and TRBJ2-7; possibly the D gene is TRBD1, per 5 matching bases. The specimen was peripheral blood. The sequenced DNA: TGTGCCTGGAGTGTAGGGGCCCCCTACGAGCAGTACTTC. The resulting protein is CAWSVGAPYEQYF.